The clone carrying this T cell receptor (beta chain) has at least ten counts. TCRdb's table, derived via immunoSEQ multiplex PCR, lists solely in-frame clones and lacks some. This repertoire shows approximately 250,000 clones, 88% found once; its top ten account for 2% to 2.5%. Germline V gives CDR1 SGHKS, CDR2 YYEKEE (reference sequence). The CDR3 loop spans 14 amino acids. V was pared by 4 bases and J by 2 bases, with 12 bases between. This record belongs to a study of blood T cell repertoires in COVID-19. Sequencing was done on a sample of PBMCs or T cells enriched from blood (not recorded which). This TCR was recovered from a woman aged 60-75 years in a cohort exposed to, infected with or recovered from COVID-19 (not recorded which). The rearrangement joins TRBV5-5 to TRBJ1-2; maybe TRBD1 (6 bases). CDR3 in amino acids: CASSDGQRNYGYTF. The DNA for the CDR3 is TGTGCCAGCAGCGATGGACAGAGGAACTATGGCTACACCTTC.